This T cell receptor (beta chain) is drawn from a study of T cells in Graves' hyperthyroidism and ophthalmopathy. On this clonotype: The antigen is undetermined.

General observations from the study: The authors' 13 V-J model separated ophthalmopathy from stable hyperthyroidism. The model's output predicted ophthalmopathy at a median of about 5.9 months prior to onset.

A Clinical Activity Score of at least 3, a NOSPECS grade of at least 4 and a duration under 3 months were recorded in the ophthalmopathy patients. Germline values: CDR1 SQVTM, CDR2 ANQGSEA. The CDR3 totals 13 residues. The V end lost 2 bases, the J end lost 5 bases, and 12 bases lay between the germline ends. Amplification of TCR beta CDR3 regions used RNA as the template. The TCR CDR3 was amplified in a first-round RT-PCR using the HTBI primer set. TCRdb reprocessed the multiplex PCR reads with MiXCR, giving one entry per CDR3 protein. The repertoire holds roughly 520,000 distinct CDR3 sequences, with approximately 24% as singletons.

Sequences were obtained from blood. The chain combines TRBV29-1 with TRBJ1-1, with a possible D match to TRBD1 (5 bases). The receptor was derived from a woman between 25 and 40 years old with Graves' ophthalmopathy. The CDR3, as DNA: TGCAGCGTTGAATTTGAGGGGTGGACTGAAGCTTTCTTT. It yields the protein CSVEFEGWTEAFF.